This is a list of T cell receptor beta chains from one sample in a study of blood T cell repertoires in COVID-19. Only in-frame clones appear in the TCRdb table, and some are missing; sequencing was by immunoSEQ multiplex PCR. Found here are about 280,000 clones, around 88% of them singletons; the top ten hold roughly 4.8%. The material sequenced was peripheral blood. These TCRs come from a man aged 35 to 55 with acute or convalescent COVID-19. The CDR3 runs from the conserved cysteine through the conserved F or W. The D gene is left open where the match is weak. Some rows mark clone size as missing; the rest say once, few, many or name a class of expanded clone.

CDR3: CASSFVSRDSPLHF; DNA: TGTGCCAGCAGCTTCGTCTCCCGGGATTCACCCCTCCACTTT; J: TRBJ1-6; D: -; size: -; V: TRBV5-4
CDR3: CASRDRNQPQHF; DNA: TGTGCCAGCAGAGACAGGAATCAGCCCCAGCATTTT; J: TRBJ1-5; D: -; size: few; V: TRBV6-5
CDR3: CASSHGGTGGPGELFF; DNA: TGCGCCAGCAGCCACGGGGGGACAGGGGGTCCCGGGGAGCTGTTTTTT; J: TRBJ2-2; D: TRBD1; size: -; V: TRBV5-1
CDR3: CASSSPGQGGLHSYEQYF; DNA: TGTGCCAGCAGCTCACCGGGACAGGGAGGGTTACACTCCTACGAGCAGTACTTC; J: TRBJ2-7; D: TRBD1; size: -; V: TRBV11-3
CDR3: CARIMGGNEKLFF; DNA: TGTGCCAGGATTATGGGAGGGAATGAAAAACTGTTTTTT; J: TRBJ1-4; D: -; size: -; V: TRBV6-4
CDR3: CSASQGAYEQYF; DNA: TGCAGTGCTAGTCAGGGGGCCTACGAGCAGTACTTC; J: TRBJ2-7; D: TRBD1; size: -; V: TRBV20-1
CDR3: CASSLAPRPVSYEQYF; DNA: TGCGCCAGCAGCTTGGCCCCGAGGCCAGTTAGTTACGAGCAGTACTTC; J: TRBJ2-7; D: -; size: -; V: TRBV5-1
CDR3: CASSPVNSYLWADTQYF; DNA: TGTGCCAGCTCACCAGTAAATAGCTATCTTTGGGCAGATACGCAGTATTTT; J: TRBJ2-3; D: -; size: -; V: TRBV18
CDR3: CASMDRYGATGELFF; DNA: TGCGCCAGCATGGACAGATACGGGGCCACCGGGGAGCTGTTTTTT; J: TRBJ2-2; D: -; size: -; V: TRBV5-1
CDR3: CASSQEGSWGDEPQHF; DNA: TGCGCCAGCAGCCAAGAGGGATCGTGGGGAGATGAGCCCCAGCATTTT; J: TRBJ1-5; D: -; size: -; V: TRBV4-1
CDR3: CASRPGWGRGNTIYF; DNA: TGTGCCAGCAGACCTGGGTGGGGGCGAGGAAACACCATATATTTT; J: TRBJ1-3; D: -; size: -; V: TRBV6-5
CDR3: CASGLWGGRKNIQYF; DNA: TGTGCTAGTGGTTTGTGGGGGGGCAGGAAAAACATTCAGTACTTC; J: TRBJ2-4; D: -; size: -; V: TRBV12-5
CDR3: CASSTTGTGGAGELFF; DNA: TGTGCCAGCAGTACCACAGGGACGGGTGGGGCCGGGGAGCTGTTTTTT; J: TRBJ2-2; D: -; size: -; V: TRBV27
CDR3: CASSQGLAYNEQFF; DNA: TGTGCCAGCAGCCAGGGACTAGCCTACAATGAGCAGTTCTTC; J: TRBJ2-1; D: TRBD2; size: -; V: TRBV3-1/TRBV3-2
CDR3: CASSLRDRATGELFF; DNA: TGTGCCAGTAGCCTCCGGGACAGGGCAACCGGGGAGCTGTTTTTT; J: TRBJ2-2; D: TRBD1; size: once; V: TRBV19
CDR3: CASSPGTGYQYGYTF; DNA: TGTGCCAGCAGCCCCGGGACAGGGTATCAGTATGGCTACACCTTC; J: TRBJ1-2; D: TRBD1; size: -; V: TRBV11-2
CDR3: CASSRQGANVAEAFF; DNA: TGTGCCAGCTCCCGACAGGGGGCTAATGTTGCTGAAGCTTTCTTT; J: TRBJ1-1; D: TRBD1; size: -; V: TRBV18
CDR3: CASSAAGNYGYTF; DNA: TGTGCCAGCAGCGCCGCAGGGAACTATGGCTACACCTTC; J: TRBJ1-2; D: -; size: -; V: TRBV6-5
CDR3: CASSYSRTGGEKLFF; DNA: TGTGCCAGCAGTTACTCAAGGACAGGAGGAGAAAAACTGTTTTTT; J: TRBJ1-4; D: TRBD1; size: -; V: TRBV6-5